These 30 T cell receptor beta chains were all obtained from the same sample, sequenced in a study of tumor-infiltrating lymphocytes in primary liver carcinoma. Total RNA and DNA came together from approximately 20-30 mg of bulk tissue without cell sorting. Making TCR beta cDNA involved 400 to 600 ng total RNA and a constant-region primer. Investigators got TCR beta libraries out of three nested multiplex PCR rounds, done with slightly modified ARM-PCR. A C-beta reverse primer and TRBV1-TRBV30 forward primers served in each of the first two PCR rounds, at 9 to 11 cycles apiece. TCRdb re-derived calls from the multiplex PCR reads in MiXCR, one entry per CDR3 protein. This sample yields around 60,000 distinct CDR3 sequences, of which about 65% are seen a single time; under 45% belongs to the top ten. The sample was liver tumor tissue from sampling region 4. As for subset: tumor region T4, right-lateral pole. Receptors were obtained from a man in his forties with primary liver carcinoma and hepatitis B virus infection.

About this clonotype: A junction end diverges from the germline sequence, so it may reflect a read error. The chain links TRBV11-2 to TRBJ1-4; D is ambiguous. The CDR3 loop spans 15 amino acids. Germline values: CDR1 SGHAT, CDR2 FQNNGV. CDR3 residues: CASSLEGFANEKLVF. The CDR3, as DNA: TGTGCCAGCAGCTTAGAAGGGTTCGCTAATGAAAAACTGGTCTTT. Combining the CDR3 with reference TRBV11-2 and TRBJ1-4 gives the whole variable domain EAGVAQSPRYKIIEKRQSVAFWCNPISGHATLYWYQQILGQGPKLLIQFQNNGVVDDSQLPKDRFSAERLKGVDSTLKIQPAKLEDSAVYLCASSLEGFANEKLVFGSGTQLSVL.

Concerning this clonotype itself: Relative to the germline gene, one junction end is altered; a read error may explain this. V usage is TRBV29-1 and J usage is TRBJ2-7; TRBD2 aligns across 7 bases. CDR1 is SQVTM and CDR2 is ANQGSEA in the germline V gene. The length of the CDR3 is 13 residues. The CDR3 sequence is CSVTRTGRGEQYF. DNA for the CDR3: TGCAGCGTAACCAGGACGGGGAGGGGAGAGCAATACTTC.

This clonotype was picked up one time. The chain combines TRBV6-5 with TRBJ2-1, with unresolved D. This CDR3 is built from 15 residues. Germline V gene sequence: CDR1 MNHEY, CDR2 SVGAGI. Trimming took off 5 bases at V and 4 bases at J, with 15 bases between the two ends. This chain's CDR3 is CASSPSPGGYNEQFF. The CDR3 coding sequence is TGTGCCAGCAGTCCCTCGCCCGGTGGGTACAATGAGCAGTTCTTC.

This clonotype was counted at least ten times. Its ends do not fully match the called genes, so a read error is possible. The chain has TRBV11-1 and TRBJ2-6; D not resolved. The germline CDR1 and CDR2 sequences are SGHAT and FQDESV (reference sequence). The CDR3 runs to 14 residues. CDR3 sequence: CASSWNSGVNVLTF. Here the CDR3 DNA reads TGTGCCAGCAGCTGGAACTCTGGGGTCAACGTCCTGACTTTC.

This clonotype was found many times. CDR3 amino acids: CASTPREGWVNTQYF. The CDR3 DNA reads as TGTGCCAGCACTCCGCGGGAGGGATGGGTGAATACGCAGTATTTT. J is TRBJ2-3 and V is TRBV6-1, with 9 bases fitting TRBD2. The CDR3 length is 15 residues. Losses at the gene ends were 7 bases for V and 7 bases for J; bases not matched to a gene: 12. Germline V CDR1 and CDR2: MNHNS, SASEGT.

About this clonotype: Given a much more abundant clone one base away, this may be a read error. V is TRBV14 and J is TRBJ2-1; maybe TRBD2 (5 bases). Germline V gives CDR1 SGHDN, CDR2 FVKESK. The CDR3 is 16 residues long. For the CDR3, the DNA is TGTACCAGCAGTGCCGTAACGGGATGGGTAAACAATGAGCAGCTCTTC. Translating it yields CTSSAVTGWVNNEQLF.

The chain joins TRBV19 to TRBJ2-3, with a tentative D call TRBD2 (6 bases). V lost 4 bases to trimming and J lost 3 bases, with 11 bases between them. CDR1 and CDR2 (germline): LNHDA, SQIVND (reference sequence). The CDR3 length is 14 residues. The DNA for the CDR3 is TGTGCCAGTAGTACCCGAGCGGGTACAGATACGCAGTATTTT. Translation: CASSTRAGTDTQYF.

Worth noting for this clonotype: An end of the junction differs from the germline gene, which may be a read error. The J gene is TRBJ2-1, the V gene TRBV11-2, with TRBD2 matching 7 bases. CDR1 SGHAT and CDR2 FQNNGV come from the germline V gene. The CDR3 spans 16 residues. The CDR3 is CASSYTSAHLYNKQFF. CDR3 DNA sequence: TGCGCCAGTAGCTATACTAGCGCCCATTTATACAATAAGCAGTTCTTC.

A word on this clonotype: One end of the junction varies from germline; a read error may be responsible. The V call is TRBV10-3, the J call TRBJ2-3, with D possibly matching TRBD2 (7 bases). This CDR3 is 16 amino acids long. Germline-derived CDR1 and CDR2 are ENHRY and SYGVKD. The CDR3 coding sequence is TGTGCCATCAATGAGTCTAATAAGGGAGGGACACATACGCAGTATTTT. Translated, it gives CAINESNKGGTHTQYF.

Regarding this clonotype: A read error may account for a junction end that differs from germline. The CDR3 coding sequence is TGTGCCGGCAGTTACTCCCAGGGTTTATCTGGGACCAACGTCCTGACTTTC. Its translation is CAGSYSQGLSGTNVLTF. This sequence joins TRBV6-5 and TRBJ2-6, with D perhaps TRBD1 (5 bases). Per the germline V gene, CDR1 is MNHEY and CDR2 is SVGAGI. The CDR3 covers 17 residues.

V usage is TRBV16 and J usage is TRBJ1-1; 7 bases are a match to TRBD1. Looked up from germline, CDR1 is KGHSY and CDR2 is FQNENV. This CDR3 region has 15 residues. V shed 7 bases and J 4 bases; nucleotides not matched to a gene: 12. CDR3 nucleotides: TGTGCCAGCATCAACAGGGGCGCGTTTGGCACTGAAGCTTTCTTT. Its translation is CASINRGAFGTEAFF.

Note on this clonotype: Germline and junction disagree at one end, which may indicate a read error. The chain's CDR3 is CASSPLSGGMYQETQYF. The DNA for the CDR3 is TGTGCTAGCAGTCCGTTATCGGGAGGGATGTACCAAGAGACCCAGTACTTC. The chain couples TRBV28 to TRBJ2-5, with 8 bases lining up with TRBD2. The V gene's germline CDR1 is MDHEN and CDR2 SYDVKM. This CDR3 has 17 amino acids.

In its sample, this clonotype was seen once. The chain employs TRBV19 and TRBJ2-4; D unresolved. This CDR3 is 15 amino acids long. The germline V gene has CDR1 LNHDA and CDR2 SQIVND (reference sequence). Trimming took off 0 bases at V and 3 bases at J, with 9 bases between the two ends. CDR3: CASSIEGTDKNIQYF. The CDR3 nucleotides read TGTGCCAGTAGTATAGAAGGAACGGACAAAAACATTCAGTACTTC.

This clonotype was seen ten or more times. V and J are TRBV5-1 and TRBJ2-3; 12 nucleotides line up with TRBD2. CDR1 SGHRS and CDR2 YFSETQ come from the germline V gene. With 4 bases clipped from V and 2 bases from J, the junction kept 8 bases outside the gene matches. The length of the CDR3 is 17 residues. For the CDR3, the DNA is TGCGCCAGCAGCCCTAGACTAGCGGGAGTTGCCACAGATACGCAGTATTTT. This encodes CASSPRLAGVATDTQYF.

This sequence joins TRBV4-1 and TRBJ2-7, with 8 bases that match TRBD2. In germline, CDR1 is MGHRA, CDR2 YSYEKL. This CDR3 contains 16 residues. V lost 7 bases, J lost 3 bases, and 14 bases stayed unmatched. This CDR3 reads CASNHTKAGAVYEQYF. DNA of the CDR3: TGCGCCAGCAACCACACCAAAGCGGGAGCCGTCTACGAGCAGTACTTC.

Note on this clonotype: This could be a read error, since a much larger clone is one nucleotide away. The chain combines TRBV7-9 with TRBJ2-7; D may be TRBD2 (6 bases). Deletions cut 8 bases from V and 7 bases from J, with 18 bases between. Germline values: CDR1 SEHNR, CDR2 FQNEAQ (reference sequence). CDR3 length: 13 residues. The CDR3 reads CASSPRGSGEQYF. CDR3 in DNA: TGTGCCAGCTCCCCTCGGGGGAGTGGGGAGCAGTACTTC.

A note on this clonotype: One junction end does not reproduce the germline sequence, and a read error may be involved. The V gene is TRBV6-1, the J gene TRBJ1-6; TRBD1 aligns across 7 bases. The germline V gene has CDR1 MNHNS and CDR2 SASEGT. This CDR3 spans 12 amino acids. CDR3 region: CASRGVTSPLHF. CDR3 nucleotide sequence: TGTGCCTCCAGGGGGGTTACTTCACCACTCCACTTT.

As regards this clonotype: A much larger clone lies one base from this, so it may be a read error. The rearrangement joins TRBV5-4 to TRBJ2-5; 7 bases match TRBD1. CDR1 SGHNT and CDR2 YYREEE come from the germline V gene (reference sequence). The CDR3 extends over 14 amino acids. CDR3 region: CTSSLAGTEETQYF. In nucleotides, the CDR3 is TGTACCAGCAGCTTGGCTGGGACAGAAGAGACCCAGTACTTC.

This clonotype was counted only a few times. One end of the junction is discordant with germline, which a read error may explain. The rearrangement uses TRBV12-3 or TRBV12-4 and TRBJ1-1; D is undetermined. The CDR3 loop spans 13 amino acids. CDR3 sequence (DNA): TGTGCCAGCAGTTTCAAAAGCGGCACTGAAGCTTCCTTT. Its translation: CASSFKSGTEASF.

As concerns this clonotype: Its ends do not fully match the called genes, so a read error is possible. This sequence joins TRBV4-3 and TRBJ2-5; 11 bases map to TRBD2. This CDR3 is built from 17 residues. Germline CDR1 and CDR2: LGHNA and YSLEER. The CDR3 spells CASSLVLAGEGQETQYF. The CDR3 nucleotides are TGCGCCAGCAGCTTAGTACTAGCGGGGGAAGGCCAAGAGACGCAGTACTTC.

This clonotype showed up just once. The chain combines TRBV7-2 with TRBJ2-7; D is tentatively TRBD1 or TRBD2 (5 bases each). CDR3 length: 16 residues. Germline V gene data show CDR1 as SGHTA and CDR2 as FQGNSA. Trimming removed 2 bases at V and 2 bases at J, with 16 bases between. CDR3 DNA: TGTGCCAGCAGCTTAAATACCGCAGGGACGACCTACGAGCAGTACTTC. Translating gives CASSLNTAGTTYEQYF.

As regards this clonotype: Just one base apart from a much larger clone, this may be a read error. Given the absence of the conserved phenylalanine or tryptophan at the CDR3 end, a read error is likely. The J gene is TRBJ1-1, the V gene TRBV7-9, with D maybe TRBD1 (5 bases). V gave up 1 base and J gave up 1 base, with 19 bases separating them. This CDR3 contains 18 residues. Germline values: CDR1 SEHNR, CDR2 FQNEAQ (reference sequence). CDR3 loop: CASSLGQLRPGPNTEAFI. In nucleotides, the CDR3 is TGTGCCAGCAGCTTAGGCCAACTCCGTCCGGGACCGAACACTGAAGCTTTCATT.

This clonotype was seen ten or more times. This chain links TRBV2 with TRBJ2-7, with 7 bases identical to TRBD2. This CDR3 comprises 17 residues. The junction had 16 bases not matched to a gene; V was cut back by 6 bases and J by 2 bases. Looked up from germline, CDR1 is SNHLY and CDR2 is FYNNEI. Here the CDR3 DNA reads TGTGCCAGCAGGGGGACTGGCGCGGGAGCTGCTACCTACGAGCAGTACTTC. Translation gives CASRGTGAGAATYEQYF.

In this sample, this clonotype turned up a few times. Sequence at one end of the junction differs from germline and may be a read error. The rearrangement links TRBV10-1 to TRBJ2-1; 9 positions agree with TRBD2. CDR1 is WNHNN, CDR2 SYGVQD, per germline (reference sequence). This CDR3 spans 16 amino acids. The CDR3 spells CTSSTVTSGAYNEQFF. The CDR3 nucleotides read TGCACCAGCAGTACCGTGACTAGCGGAGCGTATAATGAGCAGTTCTTC.

This clonotype was observed many times. The genes are TRBV6-1 and TRBJ2-3; D is ambiguous. The CDR3 totals 12 residues. With 0 bases removed from V and 5 bases from J, the gap between germline ends came to 3 bases. Germline V gene sequence: CDR1 MNHNS, CDR2 SASEGT. The CDR3 loop is CASSEAVDTQYF. As DNA, the CDR3 is TGTGCCAGCAGTGAAGCTGTAGATACGCAGTATTTT.

Concerning this clonotype itself: The CDR3 ends on some other residue instead of the conserved phenylalanine or tryptophan, so this is likely a read error. V usage is TRBV12-3 or TRBV12-4 and J usage is TRBJ2-2; D unresolved. V shed 9 bases and J shed 6 bases, with 11 bases lying between them. The CDR3 is 12 residues long. CDR3 protein: CASSLHPGELFY. DNA for the CDR3: TGTGCCAGTAGCCTCCATCCCGGGGAGCTGTTTTAT.

CDR3 in amino acids: CASSELAGGFEQFF. CDR3 DNA sequence: TGTGCCAGCAGCGAACTAGCGGGAGGGTTTGAGCAGTTCTTC. The J gene is TRBJ2-1, the V gene TRBV9; TRBD2 matches 13 bases. V dropped 3 bases and J dropped 9; count of bases not matched to a gene: 3. CDR3 length equals 14 residues. The germline CDR1 and CDR2 sequences are SGDLS and YYNGEE.

Note on this clonotype: One junction end disagrees with the germline gene, perhaps due to a read error. This chain joins TRBV4-1 and TRBJ2-2; 9 positions agree with TRBD1. This CDR3 spans 17 amino acids. Germline CDR1 reads MGHRA; CDR2 reads YSYEKL. The CDR3 DNA follows: TGTACCAGCAGCCTACCCCGGACAGGGGCGAACACCGGGGAGCTGTTTTTT. Translation: CTSSLPRTGANTGELFF.

V usage is TRBV4-3 and J usage is TRBJ2-5; D call uncertain. V was shortened by 3 bases and J by 3 bases, with 8 bases between the two germline ends. The CDR3 spans 13 residues. Germline V gene data show CDR1 as LGHNA and CDR2 as YSLEER. The CDR3: CASSQNPKETQYF. CDR3 coding DNA: TGCGCCAGCAGCCAGAATCCCAAAGAGACCCAGTACTTC.

Many counts were recorded for this clonotype. The gene calls are TRBV28 and TRBJ2-2; the match to TRBD1 covers 10 bases. CDR1 and CDR2 (germline): MDHEN, SYDVKM. The CDR3 is made up of 15 amino acids. Germline trimming cut 6 bases from V and 7 bases from J; bases unmatched to any gene: 8. The CDR3 DNA is TGTGCCAGCAGCCCGGGACAGGGGACTATCGGGGAGCTGTTTTTT. It specifies CASSPGQGTIGELFF. The variable domain in full, completed from reference TRBV28 and TRBJ2-2, reads DVKVTQSSRYLVKRTGEKVFLECVQDMDHENMFWYRQDPGLGLRLIYFSYDVKMKEKGDIPEGYSVSREKKERFSLILESASTNQTSMYLCASSPGQGTIGELFFGEGSRLTVL.